Included here is one T cell receptor beta chain sequence, with context. The sample belongs to a study of identical twins. CDR1 is MDHEN, CDR2 SYDVKM, per germline. Trimming removed 7 bases at V and 5 bases at J, with 6 bases between. The CDR3 is 12 residues long. The authors used template switching to add a universal primer site and gave cDNA unique molecular identifiers. One entry per CDR3 protein, called by TCRdb with MiXCR from the 5' RACE reads. The table includes hundreds of thousands of distinct CDR3 sequences, about 24% detected once. These data were likewise used in another study, on T cells expressing NK-cell markers. From that report: HCMV specificity of expanded NKG2C+ T cell clones remained unclear.

Material for sequencing was CD4+ T cells sorted from blood. The chain carries TRBV28 and TRBJ1-6; no firm D call. This sequence originates from a woman aged 18-35 years in good health. CDR3 region: CASIGNNSPLHF. The DNA of the CDR3 is TGTGCCAGCATCGGGAATAATTCACCCCTCCACTTT.